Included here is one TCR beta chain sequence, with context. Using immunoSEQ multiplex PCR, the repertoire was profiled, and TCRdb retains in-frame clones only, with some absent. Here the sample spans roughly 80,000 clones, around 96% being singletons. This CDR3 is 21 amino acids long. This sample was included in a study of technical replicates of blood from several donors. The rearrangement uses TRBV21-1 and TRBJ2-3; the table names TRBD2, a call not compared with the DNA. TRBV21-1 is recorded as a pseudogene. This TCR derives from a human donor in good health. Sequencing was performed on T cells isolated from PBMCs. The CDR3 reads CAIPVFQLATSGRAESVTQYF. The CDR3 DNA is TGTGCCATCCCAGTTTTCCAGCTAGCAACTAGCGGGAGGGCCGAGTCCGTGACGCAGTATTTT.